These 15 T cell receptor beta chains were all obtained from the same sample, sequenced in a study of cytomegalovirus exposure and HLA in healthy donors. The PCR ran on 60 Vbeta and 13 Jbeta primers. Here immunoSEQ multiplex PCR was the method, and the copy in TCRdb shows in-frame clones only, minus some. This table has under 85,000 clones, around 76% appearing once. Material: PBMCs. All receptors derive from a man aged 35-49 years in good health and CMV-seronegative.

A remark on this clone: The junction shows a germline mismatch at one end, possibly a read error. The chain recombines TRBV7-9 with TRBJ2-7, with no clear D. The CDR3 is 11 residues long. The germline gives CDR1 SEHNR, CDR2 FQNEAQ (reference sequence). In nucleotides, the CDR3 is TGTTCCAGCAGCCTTGAGAACGAGCAGTACTTC. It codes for CSSSLENEQYF. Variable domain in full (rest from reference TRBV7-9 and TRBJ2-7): DTGVSQNPRHKITKRGQNVTFRCDPISEHNRLYWYRQTLGQGPEFLTYFQNEAQLEKSRLLSDRFSAERPKGSFSTLEIQRTEQGDSAMYLCSSSLENEQYFGPGTRLTVT.

Written as DNA, the CDR3 is TGTGCCAGAAGCTTACCTAGGACTAGCGGGAGCTACGAGCAGTACTTC. It codes for CARSLPRTSGSYEQYF. This chain links TRBV5-3 with TRBJ2-7; 13 bases are a match to TRBD2. TRBV5-3 is known as an ORF, though its function is uncertain. The CDR3 covers 16 residues. V dropped 2 bases and J dropped 3; count of bases not matched to a gene: 5.

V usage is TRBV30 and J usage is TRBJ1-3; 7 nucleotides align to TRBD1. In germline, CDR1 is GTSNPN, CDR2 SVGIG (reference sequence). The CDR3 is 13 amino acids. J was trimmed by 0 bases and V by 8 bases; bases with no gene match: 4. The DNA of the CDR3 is TGTGCCCGTACAGGGGCCTCTGGAAACACCATATATTTT. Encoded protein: CARTGASGNTIYF.

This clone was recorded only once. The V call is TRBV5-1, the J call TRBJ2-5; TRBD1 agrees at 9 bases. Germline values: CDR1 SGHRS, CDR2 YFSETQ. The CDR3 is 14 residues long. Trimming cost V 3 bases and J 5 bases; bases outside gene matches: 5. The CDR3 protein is CASSWDRARETQYF. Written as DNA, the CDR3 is TGCGCCAGCAGCTGGGACAGGGCTCGGGAGACCCAGTACTTC.

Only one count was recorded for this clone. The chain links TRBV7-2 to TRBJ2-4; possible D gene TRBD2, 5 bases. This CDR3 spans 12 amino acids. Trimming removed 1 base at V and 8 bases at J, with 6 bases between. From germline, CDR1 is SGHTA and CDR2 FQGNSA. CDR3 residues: CASSLGADIQYF. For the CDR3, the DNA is TGTGCCAGCAGCTTAGGAGCGGACATTCAGTACTTC. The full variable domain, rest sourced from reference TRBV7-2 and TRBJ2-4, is GAGVSQSPSNKVTEKGKDVELRCDPISGHTALYWYRQSLGQGLEFLIYFQGNSAPDKSGLPSDRFSAERTGGSVSTLTIQRTQQEDSAVYLCASSLGADIQYFGAGTRLSVL.

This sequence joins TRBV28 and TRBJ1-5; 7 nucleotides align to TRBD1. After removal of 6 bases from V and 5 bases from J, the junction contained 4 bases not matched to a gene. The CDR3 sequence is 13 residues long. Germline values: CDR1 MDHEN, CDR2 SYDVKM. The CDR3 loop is CASRGDSYQPQHF. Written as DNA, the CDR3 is TGTGCCAGCAGGGGGGACAGCTATCAGCCCCAGCATTTT.

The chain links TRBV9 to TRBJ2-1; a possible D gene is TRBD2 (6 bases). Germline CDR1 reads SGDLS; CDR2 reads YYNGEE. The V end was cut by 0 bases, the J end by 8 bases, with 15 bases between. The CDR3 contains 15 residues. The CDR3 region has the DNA TGTGCCAGCAGCGTAGCTTTGACTAGTCTGGATGAGCAGTTCTTC. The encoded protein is CASSVALTSLDEQFF.

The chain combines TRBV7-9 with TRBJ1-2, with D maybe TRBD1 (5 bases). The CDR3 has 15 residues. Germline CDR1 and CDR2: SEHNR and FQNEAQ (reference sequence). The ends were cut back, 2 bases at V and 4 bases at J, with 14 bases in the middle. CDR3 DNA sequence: TGTGCCAGCAGCTTAATGGAGGGGTTTGTCTATGGCTACACCTTC. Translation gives CASSLMEGFVYGYTF.

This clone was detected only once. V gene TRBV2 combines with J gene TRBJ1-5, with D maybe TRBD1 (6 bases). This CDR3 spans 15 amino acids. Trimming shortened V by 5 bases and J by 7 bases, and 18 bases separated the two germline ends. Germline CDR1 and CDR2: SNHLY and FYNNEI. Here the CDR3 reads CASSPETGVEQPQHF. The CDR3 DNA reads TGTGCCAGCAGTCCGGAGACAGGTGTAGAACAGCCCCAGCATTTT.

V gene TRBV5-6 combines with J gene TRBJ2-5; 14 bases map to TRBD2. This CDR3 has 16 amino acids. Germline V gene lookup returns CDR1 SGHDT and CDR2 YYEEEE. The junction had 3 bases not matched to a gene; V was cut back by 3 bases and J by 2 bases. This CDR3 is CASSWGTSGGQETQYF. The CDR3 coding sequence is TGTGCCAGCAGCTGGGGGACTAGCGGGGGACAAGAGACCCAGTACTTC.

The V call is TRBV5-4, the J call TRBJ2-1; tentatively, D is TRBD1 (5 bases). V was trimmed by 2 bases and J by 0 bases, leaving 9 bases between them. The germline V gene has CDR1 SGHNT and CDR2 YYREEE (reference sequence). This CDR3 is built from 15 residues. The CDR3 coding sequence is TGTGCCAGCAGCTTCACTGGGGCCTCCTACAATGAGCAGTTCTTC. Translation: CASSFTGASYNEQFF.

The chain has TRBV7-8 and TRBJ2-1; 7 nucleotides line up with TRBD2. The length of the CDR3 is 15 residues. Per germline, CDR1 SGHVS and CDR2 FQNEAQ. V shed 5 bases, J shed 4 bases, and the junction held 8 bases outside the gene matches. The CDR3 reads CASSIRGRAYNEQFF. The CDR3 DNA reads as TGTGCCAGCAGCATCCGGGGGAGGGCTTACAATGAGCAGTTCTTC.

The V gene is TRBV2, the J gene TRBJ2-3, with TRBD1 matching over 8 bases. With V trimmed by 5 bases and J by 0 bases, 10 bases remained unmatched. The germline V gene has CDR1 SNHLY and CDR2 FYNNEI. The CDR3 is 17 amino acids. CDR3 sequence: CASSHAPDRASTDTQYF. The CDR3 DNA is TGTGCCAGCAGTCACGCGCCGGACAGGGCTAGCACAGATACGCAGTATTTT. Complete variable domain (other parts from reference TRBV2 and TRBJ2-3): EPEVTQTPSHQVTQMGQEVILRCVPISNHLYFYWYRQILGQKVEFLVSFYNNEISEKSEIFDDQFSVERPDGSNFTLKIRSTKLEDSAMYFCASSHAPDRASTDTQYFGPGTRLTVL.

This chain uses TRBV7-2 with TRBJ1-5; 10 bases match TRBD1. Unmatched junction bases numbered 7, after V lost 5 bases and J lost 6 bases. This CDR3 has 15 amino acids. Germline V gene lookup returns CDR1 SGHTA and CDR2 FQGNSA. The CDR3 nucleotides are TGTGCCAGCAGCATAAGACAGGGGGCGGGTCAGCCCCAGCATTTT. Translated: CASSIRQGAGQPQHF.

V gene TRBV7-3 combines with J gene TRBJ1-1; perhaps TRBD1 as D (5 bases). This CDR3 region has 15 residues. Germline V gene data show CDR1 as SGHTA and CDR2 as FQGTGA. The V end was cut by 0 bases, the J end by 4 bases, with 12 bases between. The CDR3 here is CASSLTGGAGTEAFF. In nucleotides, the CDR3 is TGTGCCAGCAGCTTAACGGGGGGAGCAGGCACTGAAGCTTTCTTT.